The text below deals with one T cell receptor (beta chain). The antigen remains unidentified. A clone one base away is much larger, so this may be a read error. Three rounds of nested PCR, following a modified ARM-PCR protocol, produced the TCRbeta library. MiXCR, applied by TCRdb to the multiplex PCR reads, yields one record per CDR3 protein. The repertoire holds tens of thousands of distinct CDR3 sequences, with approximately 65% as singletons. The CDR3 covers 14 residues. Germline V gene sequence: CDR1 SGHDN, CDR2 FVKESK. RNA was extracted from bulk tissue without any cell sorting. Newly diagnosed lung cancer patients had thoracic surgery in China, August–late 2014, without prior chemotherapy. This record comes from a study of tumor and adjacent non-tumor tissue in lung cancer. The overall study: Aged roughly 31 to 85 years, patients included roughly ten men and about 5 women with stage I to III disease.

Broader study findings: Shorter survival was associated with higher TCR diversity in tumors. Top 100 clones took a larger repertoire share in normal lung.

The sample consisted of lung tumor tissue. This TCR came from a man aged 55 to 70 with non-small cell lung cancer. The chain has TRBV14 and TRBJ1-6, with 9 bases identical to TRBD1. As DNA, the CDR3 is TGTGCCAGCAGCTGGACAGGGGCGAATTCACCCTTCCACTTT. Protein: CASSWTGANSPFHF. Full variable domain (rest looked up from reference TRBV14 and TRBJ1-6): EAGVTQFPSHSVIEKGQTVTLRCDPISGHDNLYWYRRVMGKEIKFLLHFVKESKQDESGMPNNRFLAERTGGTYSTLKVQPAELEDSGVYFCASSWTGANSPFHFGNGTRLTVT.